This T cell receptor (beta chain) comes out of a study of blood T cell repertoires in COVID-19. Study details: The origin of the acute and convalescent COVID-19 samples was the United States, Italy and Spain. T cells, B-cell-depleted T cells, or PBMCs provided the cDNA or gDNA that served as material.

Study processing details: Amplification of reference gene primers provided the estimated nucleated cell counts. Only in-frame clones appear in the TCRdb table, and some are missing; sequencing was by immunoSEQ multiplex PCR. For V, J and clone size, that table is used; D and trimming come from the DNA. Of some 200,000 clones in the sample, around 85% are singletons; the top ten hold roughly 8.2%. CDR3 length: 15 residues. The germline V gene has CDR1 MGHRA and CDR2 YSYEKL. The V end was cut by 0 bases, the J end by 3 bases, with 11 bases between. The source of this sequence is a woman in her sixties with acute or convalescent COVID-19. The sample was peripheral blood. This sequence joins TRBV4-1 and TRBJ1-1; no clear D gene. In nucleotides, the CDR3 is TGCGCCAGCAGCCAAGATGTAGGGAGGTACACTGAAGCTTTCTTT. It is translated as CASSQDVGRYTEAFF.